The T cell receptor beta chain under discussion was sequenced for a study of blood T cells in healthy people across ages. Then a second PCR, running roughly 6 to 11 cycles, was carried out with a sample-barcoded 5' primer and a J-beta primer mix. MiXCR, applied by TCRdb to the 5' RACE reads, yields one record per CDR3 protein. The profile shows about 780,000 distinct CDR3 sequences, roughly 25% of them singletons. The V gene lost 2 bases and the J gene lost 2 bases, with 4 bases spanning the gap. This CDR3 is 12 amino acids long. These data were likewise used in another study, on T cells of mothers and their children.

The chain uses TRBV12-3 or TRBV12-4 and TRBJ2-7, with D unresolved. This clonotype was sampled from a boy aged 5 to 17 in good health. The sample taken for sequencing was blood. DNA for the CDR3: TGTGCCAGCAGTTTATGGCCCTACGAGCAGTACTTC. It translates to CASSLWPYEQYF.